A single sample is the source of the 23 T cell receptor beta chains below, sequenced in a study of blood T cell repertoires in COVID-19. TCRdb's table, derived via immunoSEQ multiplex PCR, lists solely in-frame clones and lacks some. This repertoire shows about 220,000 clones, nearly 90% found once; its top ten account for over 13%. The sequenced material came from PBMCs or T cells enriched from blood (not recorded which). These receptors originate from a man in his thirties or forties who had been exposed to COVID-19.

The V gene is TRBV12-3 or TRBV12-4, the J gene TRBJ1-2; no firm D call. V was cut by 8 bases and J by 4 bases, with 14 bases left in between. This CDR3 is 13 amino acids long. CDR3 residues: CASGGSPGYGYTF. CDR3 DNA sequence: TGTGCCAGCGGCGGTTCGCCGGGCTATGGCTACACCTTC.

The CDR3 reads CATAEGFEKLFF. CDR3 nucleotide sequence: TGCGCCACAGCGGAAGGGTTTGAAAAACTGTTTTTT. The V gene is TRBV5-1, the J gene TRBJ1-4, with D hard to call. This CDR3 has 12 amino acids. Per germline, CDR1 SGHRS and CDR2 YFSETQ. The V and J ends lost 9 bases and 7 bases respectively, with 13 bases between them.

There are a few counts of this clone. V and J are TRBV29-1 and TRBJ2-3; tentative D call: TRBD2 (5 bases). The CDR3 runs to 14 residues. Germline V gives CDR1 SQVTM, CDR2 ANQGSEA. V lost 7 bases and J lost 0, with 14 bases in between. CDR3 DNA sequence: TGCAGCGCCCGGGGAGTGACTAGCACAGATACGCAGTATTTT. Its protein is CSARGVTSTDTQYF.

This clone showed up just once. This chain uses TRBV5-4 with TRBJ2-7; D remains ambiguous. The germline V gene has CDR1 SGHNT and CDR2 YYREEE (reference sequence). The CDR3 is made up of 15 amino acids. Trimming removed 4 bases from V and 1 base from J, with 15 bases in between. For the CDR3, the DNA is TGTGCCAGCAGCCCAACCCGGCAGGCATCCTACGAGCAGTACTTC. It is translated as CASSPTRQASYEQYF.

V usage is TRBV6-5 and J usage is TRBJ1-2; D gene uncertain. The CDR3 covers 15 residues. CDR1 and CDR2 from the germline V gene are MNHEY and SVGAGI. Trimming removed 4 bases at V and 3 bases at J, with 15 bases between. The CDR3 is CASSSKYTDYYGYTF. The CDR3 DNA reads TGTGCCAGCAGTTCGAAGTATACAGATTACTATGGCTACACCTTC.

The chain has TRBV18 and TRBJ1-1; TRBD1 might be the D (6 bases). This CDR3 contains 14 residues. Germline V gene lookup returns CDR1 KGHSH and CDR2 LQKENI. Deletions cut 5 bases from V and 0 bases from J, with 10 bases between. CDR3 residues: CASSSGQLNTEAFF. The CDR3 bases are TGTGCCAGCTCATCCGGACAGTTGAACACTGAAGCTTTCTTT.

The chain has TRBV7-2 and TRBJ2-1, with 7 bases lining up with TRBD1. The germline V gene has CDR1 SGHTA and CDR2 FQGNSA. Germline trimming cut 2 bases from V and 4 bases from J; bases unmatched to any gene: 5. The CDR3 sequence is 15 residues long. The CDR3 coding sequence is TGTGCCAGCAGCTTATCGGGACAGAGATACAATGAGCAGTTCTTC. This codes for CASSLSGQRYNEQFF. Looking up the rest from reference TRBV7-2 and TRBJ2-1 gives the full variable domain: GAGVSQSPSNKVTEKGKDVELRCDPISGHTALYWYRQSLGQGLEFLIYFQGNSAPDKSGLPSDRFSAERTGGSVSTLTIQRTQQEDSAVYLCASSLSGQRYNEQFFGPGTRLTVL.

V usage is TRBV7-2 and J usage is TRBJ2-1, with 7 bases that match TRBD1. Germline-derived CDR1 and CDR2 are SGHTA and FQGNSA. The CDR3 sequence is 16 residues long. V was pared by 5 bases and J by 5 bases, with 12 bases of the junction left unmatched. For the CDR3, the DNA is TGTGCCAGCAGCCAGCCGAAGGGACAGCTGAACAATGAGCAGTTCTTC. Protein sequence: CASSQPKGQLNNEQFF. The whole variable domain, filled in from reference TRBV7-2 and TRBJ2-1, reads GAGVSQSPSNKVTEKGKDVELRCDPISGHTALYWYRQSLGQGLEFLIYFQGNSAPDKSGLPSDRFSAERTGGSVSTLTIQRTQQEDSAVYLCASSQPKGQLNNEQFFGPGTRLTVL.

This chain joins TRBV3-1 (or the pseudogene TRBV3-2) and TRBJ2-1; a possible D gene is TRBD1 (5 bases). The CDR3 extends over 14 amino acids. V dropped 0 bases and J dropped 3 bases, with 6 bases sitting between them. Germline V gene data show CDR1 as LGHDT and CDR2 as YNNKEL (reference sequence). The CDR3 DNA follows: TGTGCCAGCAGCCAAGAGGGGCACTACAATGAGCAGTTCTTC. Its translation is CASSQEGHYNEQFF.

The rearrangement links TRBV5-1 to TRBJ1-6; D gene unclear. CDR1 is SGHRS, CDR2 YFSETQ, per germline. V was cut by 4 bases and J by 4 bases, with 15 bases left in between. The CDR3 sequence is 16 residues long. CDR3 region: CASSPEAGGYNSPLHF. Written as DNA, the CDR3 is TGCGCCAGCAGCCCCGAGGCGGGCGGTTATAATTCACCCCTCCACTTT.

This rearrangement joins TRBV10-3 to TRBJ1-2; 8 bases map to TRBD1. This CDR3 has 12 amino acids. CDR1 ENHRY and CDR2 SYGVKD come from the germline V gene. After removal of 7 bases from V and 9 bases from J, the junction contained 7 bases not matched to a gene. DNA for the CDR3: TGTGCCATCACGGACAGGGATATGAGCTACACCTTC. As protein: CAITDRDMSYTF.

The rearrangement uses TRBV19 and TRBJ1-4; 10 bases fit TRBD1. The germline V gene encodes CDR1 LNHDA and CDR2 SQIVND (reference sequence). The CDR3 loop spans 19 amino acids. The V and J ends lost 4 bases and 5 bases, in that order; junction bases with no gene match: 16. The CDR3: CASSTRDRGSARVNEKLFF. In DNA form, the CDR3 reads TGTGCCAGTAGTACGAGGGACAGGGGTTCCGCTAGGGTGAATGAAAAACTGTTTTTT. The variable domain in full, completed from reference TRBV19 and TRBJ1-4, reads DGGITQSPKYLFRKEGQNVTLSCEQNLNHDAMYWYRQDPGQGLRLIYYSQIVNDFQKGDIAEGYSVSREKKESFPLTVTSAQKNPTAFYLCASSTRDRGSARVNEKLFFGSGTQLSVL.

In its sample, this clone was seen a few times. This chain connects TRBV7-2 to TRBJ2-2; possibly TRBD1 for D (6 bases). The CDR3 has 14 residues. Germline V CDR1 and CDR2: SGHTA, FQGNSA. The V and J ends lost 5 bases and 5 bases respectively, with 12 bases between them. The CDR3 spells CASSTSRGTGELFF. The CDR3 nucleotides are TGTGCCAGCAGCACCAGTAGGGGGACCGGGGAGCTGTTTTTT.

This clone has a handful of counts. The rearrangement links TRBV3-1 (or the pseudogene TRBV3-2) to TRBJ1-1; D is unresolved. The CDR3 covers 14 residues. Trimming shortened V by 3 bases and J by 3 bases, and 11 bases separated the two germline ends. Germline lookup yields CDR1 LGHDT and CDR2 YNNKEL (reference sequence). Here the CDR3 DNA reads TGTGCCAGCAGCCATAACTATGGATACACTGAAGCTTTCTTT. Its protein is CASSHNYGYTEAFF.

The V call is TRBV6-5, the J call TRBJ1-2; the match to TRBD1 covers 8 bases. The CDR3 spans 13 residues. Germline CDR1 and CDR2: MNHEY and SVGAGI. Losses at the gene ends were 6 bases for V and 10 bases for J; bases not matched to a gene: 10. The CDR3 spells CASRPGTGSAYTF. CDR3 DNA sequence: TGTGCCAGCAGGCCGGGGACAGGAAGTGCCTACACCTTC.

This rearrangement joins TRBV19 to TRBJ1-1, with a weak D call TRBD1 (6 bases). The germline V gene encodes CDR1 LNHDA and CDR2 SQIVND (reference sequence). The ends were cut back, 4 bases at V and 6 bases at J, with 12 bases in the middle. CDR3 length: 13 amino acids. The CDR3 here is CASSKIQGSEAFF. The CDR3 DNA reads TGTGCCAGTAGTAAAATACAGGGCTCTGAAGCTTTCTTT.

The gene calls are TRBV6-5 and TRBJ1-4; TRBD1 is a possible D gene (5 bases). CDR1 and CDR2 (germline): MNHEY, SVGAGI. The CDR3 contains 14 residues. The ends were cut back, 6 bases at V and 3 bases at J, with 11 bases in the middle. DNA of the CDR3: TGTGCCAGCAGACAGGAGGGTGCTAATGAAAAACTGTTTTTT. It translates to CASRQEGANEKLFF.

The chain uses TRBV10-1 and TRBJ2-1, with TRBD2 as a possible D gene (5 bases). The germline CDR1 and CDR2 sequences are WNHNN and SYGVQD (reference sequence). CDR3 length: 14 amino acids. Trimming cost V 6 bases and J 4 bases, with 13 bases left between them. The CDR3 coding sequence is TGCGCCAGCAGCGGATCCCGGGAATACAATGAGCAGTTCTTC. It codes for CASSGSREYNEQFF.

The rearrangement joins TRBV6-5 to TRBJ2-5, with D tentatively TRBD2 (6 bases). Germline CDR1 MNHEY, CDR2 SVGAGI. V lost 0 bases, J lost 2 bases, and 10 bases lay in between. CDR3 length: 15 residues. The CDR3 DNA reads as TGTGCCAGCAGTTACTCGGGCGGGGCGCAAGAGACCCAGTACTTC. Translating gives CASSYSGGAQETQYF.

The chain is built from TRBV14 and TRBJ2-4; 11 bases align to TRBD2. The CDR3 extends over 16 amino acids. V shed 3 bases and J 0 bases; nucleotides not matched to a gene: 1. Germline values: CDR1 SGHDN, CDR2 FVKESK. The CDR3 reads CASSQGLAVAKNIQYF. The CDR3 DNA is TGTGCCAGCAGCCAGGGACTAGCGGTAGCCAAAAACATTCAGTACTTC.

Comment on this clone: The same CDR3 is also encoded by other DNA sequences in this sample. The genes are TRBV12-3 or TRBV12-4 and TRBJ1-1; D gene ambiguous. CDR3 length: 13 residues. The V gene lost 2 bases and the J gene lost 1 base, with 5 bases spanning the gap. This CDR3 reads CASSLQENTEAFF. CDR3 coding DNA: TGTGCCAGCAGTTTACAGGAGAACACTGAAGCTTTCTTT.

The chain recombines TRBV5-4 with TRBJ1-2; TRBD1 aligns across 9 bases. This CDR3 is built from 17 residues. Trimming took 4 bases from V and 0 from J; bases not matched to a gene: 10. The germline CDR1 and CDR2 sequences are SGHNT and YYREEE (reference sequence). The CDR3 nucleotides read TGTGCCAGCAGCCTGGGACAGGGAAGGGGAGCTAACTATGGCTACACCTTC. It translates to CASSLGQGRGANYGYTF.

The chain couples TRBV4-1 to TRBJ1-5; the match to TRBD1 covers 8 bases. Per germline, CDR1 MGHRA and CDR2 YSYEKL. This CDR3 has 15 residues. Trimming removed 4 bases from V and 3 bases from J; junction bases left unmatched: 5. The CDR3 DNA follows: TGCGCCAGCAGCCTTGGACAGGGTTACAATCAGCCCCAGCATTTT. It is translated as CASSLGQGYNQPQHF.